The clone carrying this TCR beta chain has a handful of counts. Its target is not known. The data were obtained in a study of human T cells and chemical hapten exposure. Notes on the study in general: Unchanged with DPC sensitization were TCRs above 1 in 1000 frequency.

The time point here: pre-sensitization, week 0. Treatment noted: therapeutic diphenylcyclopropenone sensitization with weekly scalp DPC. Attachment of unique molecular identifiers to individual cDNA molecules was performed in the library. TCRdb analysed the RACE reads with MiXCR anew, one entry per CDR3 protein. The table lists roughly 100,000 distinct CDR3 sequences, 8% to 10% of them singletons, with about 3.5% in the top ten. Germline assignment: CDR1 MNHEY and CDR2 SVGEGT. Trimming cost V 8 bases and J 5 bases, with 15 bases left between them. The CDR3 length is 13 residues. This receptor was obtained from a woman in her forties with alopecia areata. Some clones in this sample may be carry-over from other donors' samples. Sequencing used whole blood, obtained in connection with sensitization to the hapten diphenylcyclopropenone (DPC). The chain uses TRBV6-2 or TRBV6-3 and TRBJ1-1; D is possibly TRBD1 (6 bases). The CDR3 sequence: CASLMGGRTEAFF. The DNA of the CDR3 is TGTGCCAGCCTCATGGGGGGCCGAACTGAAGCTTTCTTT.